The 10 T cell receptor beta chains listed next were all sequenced from one sample in a study of vaccination effects on CD4 cells after COVID-19. The assay was immunoSEQ multiplex PCR, and TCRdb's table has in-frame clones only and misses some. This table has 50,000 to 75,000 clones, about 72% appearing once. Isolation of CD4+ T cells took place after approximately ten days of culture. Antigens for these TCRs are unknown. The sequenced sample was CD4+ T cells from PBMCs cultured without peptide, obtained before COVID-19 vaccination. Source of these receptors: a human donor who had a prior SARS-CoV-2 infection.

The chain carries TRBV6-2 or TRBV6-3 and TRBJ2-5, with D tentatively TRBD2 (5 bases). The CDR3 covers 13 residues. Per germline, CDR1 MNHEY and CDR2 SVGEGT. With 1 base removed from V and 8 bases from J, the gap between germline ends came to 11 bases. This CDR3 is CASSYFREGTQYF. CDR3 nucleotide sequence: TGTGCCAGCAGTTACTTCCGGGAAGGCACCCAGTACTTC.

This chain connects TRBV2 to TRBJ1-2, with D tentatively TRBD1 (5 bases). The germline V and J ends were trimmed by 7 bases and 7 bases, with 22 bases remaining between them. The CDR3 length is 15 residues. Germline CDR1 is SNHLY and CDR2 is FYNNEI. Written as DNA, the CDR3 is TGTGCCAGCACCCCTTTGGCAGGACGGGGCTCTGGCTACACCTTC. It encodes CASTPLAGRGSGYTF.

The chain carries TRBV9 and TRBJ2-5; a weak D match, TRBD2 (6 bases). CDR1 and CDR2 (germline): SGDLS, YYNGEE. Trimming shortened V by 0 bases and J by 2 bases, and 17 bases separated the two germline ends. The CDR3 has 17 amino acids. The chain's CDR3 is CASSVAPDLRDQETQYF. The CDR3 DNA sequence: TGTGCCAGCAGCGTAGCCCCAGACTTGCGGGATCAAGAGACCCAGTACTTC.

The chain couples TRBV18 to TRBJ2-5; the D is unclear. Germline V lookup: CDR1 KGHSH, CDR2 LQKENI. The CDR3 sequence is 15 residues long. V was trimmed by 1 base and J by 5 bases, leaving 14 bases between them. Here the CDR3 reads CASSPRRLNEETQYF. The CDR3 DNA reads TGTGCCAGCTCACCACGAAGGCTGAACGAGGAGACCCAGTACTTC.

This chain links TRBV10-1 with TRBJ2-1, with 11 bases fitting TRBD2. Germline CDR1 and CDR2: WNHNN and SYGVQD (reference sequence). The CDR3 spans 15 residues. Trimming at V came to 7 bases and at J to 8 bases, leaving 10 bases not matched to a gene. The DNA for the CDR3 is TGCGCCAGCAACCCAGAGCTAGCGGGAGGTCATGAGCAGTTCTTC. Its translation is CASNPELAGGHEQFF.

V gene TRBV30 combines with J gene TRBJ1-1; no reliable D call. This CDR3 has 18 amino acids. CDR1 and CDR2 from the germline V gene are GTSNPN and SVGIG (reference sequence). V was shortened by 8 bases and J by 0 bases, with 28 bases between the two germline ends. CDR3 loop: CARPPPGPPSNLNTEAFF. CDR3 coding DNA: TGTGCCCGACCACCACCCGGGCCACCCTCTAACTTGAACACTGAAGCTTTCTTT.

This chain uses TRBV6-5 with TRBJ1-2, with 10 bases lining up with TRBD1. There are 16 residues in the CDR3. V lost 2 bases to trimming and J lost 1 base; unmatched junction nucleotides: 4. Looked up from germline, CDR1 is MNHEY and CDR2 is SVGAGI. The CDR3 is CASSYVRTGGNYGYTF. The CDR3 coding sequence is TGTGCCAGCAGTTACGTTAGGACAGGGGGTAACTATGGCTACACCTTC.

The CDR3 sequence is CASSHPPGGEAFF. In DNA form, the CDR3 reads TGTGCCAGCAGCCACCCTCCGGGGGGAGAAGCTTTCTTT. V usage is TRBV4-2 and J usage is TRBJ1-1, with a weak D call TRBD1 (5 bases). Germline V gene data show CDR1 as LGHNA and CDR2 as YNFKEQ. This CDR3 is 13 amino acids long. Trimming pared 3 bases from V and 8 bases from J, leaving 13 bases between.

This clone was recorded once. The J gene is TRBJ2-5, the V gene TRBV5-1; possible D gene TRBD1, 6 bases. The ends were cut back, 0 bases at V and 2 bases at J, with 11 bases in the middle. The length of the CDR3 is 15 residues. Germline V lookup: CDR1 SGHRS, CDR2 YFSETQ. The chain's CDR3 is CASSLGVGQQETQYF. CDR3 coding DNA: TGCGCCAGCAGCTTGGGGGTAGGACAGCAAGAGACCCAGTACTTC. Using reference TRBV5-1 and TRBJ2-5 for the parts outside the CDR3, the full variable domain is KAGVTQTPRYLIKTRGQQVTLSCSPISGHRSVSWYQQTPGQGLQFLFEYFSETQRNKGNFPGRFSGRQFSNSRSEMNVSTLELGDSALYLCASSLGVGQQETQYFGPGTRLLVL.

J is TRBJ2-3 and V is TRBV7-9, with unresolved D. The CDR3 runs to 17 residues. V was shortened by 1 base and J by 2 bases, with 16 bases between the two germline ends. CDR1 SEHNR and CDR2 FQNEAQ come from the germline V gene (reference sequence). The CDR3 DNA reads TGTGCCAGCAGCTTAGACGGTGGGTGGGTGGTCACAGATACGCAGTATTTT. Translation gives CASSLDGGWVVTDTQYF. The full variable domain, with the rest looked up from reference TRBV7-9 and TRBJ2-3, is DTGVSQNPRHKITKRGQNVTFRCDPISEHNRLYWYRQTLGQGPEFLTYFQNEAQLEKSRLLSDRFSAERPKGSFSTLEIQRTEQGDSAMYLCASSLDGGWVVTDTQYFGPGTRLTVL.